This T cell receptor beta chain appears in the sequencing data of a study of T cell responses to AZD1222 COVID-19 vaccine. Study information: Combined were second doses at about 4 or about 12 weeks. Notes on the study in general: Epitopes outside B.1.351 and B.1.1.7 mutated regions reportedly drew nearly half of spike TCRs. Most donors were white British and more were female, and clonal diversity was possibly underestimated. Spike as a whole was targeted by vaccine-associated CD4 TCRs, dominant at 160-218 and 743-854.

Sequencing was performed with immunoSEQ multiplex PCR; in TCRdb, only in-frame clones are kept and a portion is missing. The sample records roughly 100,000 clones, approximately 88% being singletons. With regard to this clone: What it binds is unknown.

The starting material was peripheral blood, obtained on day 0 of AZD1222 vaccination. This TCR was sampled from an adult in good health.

The CDR3 loop reads CASSIQAWDTEAFF. CDR3 bases: TGTGCCAGTAGTATTCAAGCCTGGGACACTGAAGCTTTCTTT. The chain carries TRBV19 and TRBJ1-1; D unresolved. The CDR3 covers 14 residues. The V and J ends lost 3 bases and 3 bases respectively, with 11 bases between them. Germline V gene sequence: CDR1 LNHDA, CDR2 SQIVND (reference sequence).